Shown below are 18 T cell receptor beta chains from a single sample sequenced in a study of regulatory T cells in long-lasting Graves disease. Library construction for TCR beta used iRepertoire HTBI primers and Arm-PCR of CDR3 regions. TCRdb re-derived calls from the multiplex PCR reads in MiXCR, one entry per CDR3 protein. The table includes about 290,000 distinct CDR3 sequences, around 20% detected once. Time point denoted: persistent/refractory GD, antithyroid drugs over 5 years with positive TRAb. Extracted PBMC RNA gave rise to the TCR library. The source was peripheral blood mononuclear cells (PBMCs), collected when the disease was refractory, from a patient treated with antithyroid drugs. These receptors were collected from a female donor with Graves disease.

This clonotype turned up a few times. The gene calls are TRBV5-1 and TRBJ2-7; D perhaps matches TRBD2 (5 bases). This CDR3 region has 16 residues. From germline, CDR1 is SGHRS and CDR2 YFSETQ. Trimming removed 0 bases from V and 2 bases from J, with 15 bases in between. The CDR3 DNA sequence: TGCGCCAGCAGCTTGGGGATAGCGCGCCCCACCTACGAGCAGTACTTC. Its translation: CASSLGIARPTYEQYF. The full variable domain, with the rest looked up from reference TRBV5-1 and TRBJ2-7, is KAGVTQTPRYLIKTRGQQVTLSCSPISGHRSVSWYQQTPGQGLQFLFEYFSETQRNKGNFPGRFSGRQFSNSRSEMNVSTLELGDSALYLCASSLGIARPTYEQYFGPGTRLTVT.

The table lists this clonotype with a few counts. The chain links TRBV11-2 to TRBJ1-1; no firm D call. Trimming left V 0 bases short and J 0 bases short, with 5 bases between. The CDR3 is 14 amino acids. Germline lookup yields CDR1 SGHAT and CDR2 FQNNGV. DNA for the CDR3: TGTGCCAGCAGCTTAGATCTTTTGAACACTGAAGCTTTCTTT. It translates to CASSLDLLNTEAFF.

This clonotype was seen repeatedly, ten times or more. CDR3 sequence: CASSLSGSSYNSPLHF. DNA for the CDR3: TGTGCCAGCAGTTTATCTGGGAGCTCCTATAATTCACCCCTCCACTTT. V and J are TRBV27 and TRBJ1-6, with no clear D. Germline V lookup: CDR1 MNHEY, CDR2 SMNVEV (reference sequence). The CDR3 extends over 16 amino acids. V lost 0 bases to trimming and J lost 0 bases, with 6 bases between them.

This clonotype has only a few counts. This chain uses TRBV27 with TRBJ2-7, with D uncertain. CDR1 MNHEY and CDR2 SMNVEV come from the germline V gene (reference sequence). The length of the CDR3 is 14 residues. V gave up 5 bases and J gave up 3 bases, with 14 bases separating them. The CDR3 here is CASSPSMGFYEQYF. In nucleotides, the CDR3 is TGTGCCAGCAGTCCTTCTATGGGGTTCTACGAGCAGTACTTC.

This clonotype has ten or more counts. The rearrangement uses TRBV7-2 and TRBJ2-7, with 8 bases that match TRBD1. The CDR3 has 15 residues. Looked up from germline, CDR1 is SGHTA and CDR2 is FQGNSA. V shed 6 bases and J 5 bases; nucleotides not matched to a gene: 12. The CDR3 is CASSQPTTGADEQYF. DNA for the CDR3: TGTGCCAGCAGTCAACCCACGACAGGGGCGGACGAGCAGTACTTC.

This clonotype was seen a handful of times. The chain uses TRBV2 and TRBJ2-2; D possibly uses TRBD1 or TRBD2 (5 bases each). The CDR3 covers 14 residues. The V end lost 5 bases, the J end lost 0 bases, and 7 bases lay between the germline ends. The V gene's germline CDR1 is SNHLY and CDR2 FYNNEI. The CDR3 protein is CASSWGTNTGELFF. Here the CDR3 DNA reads TGTGCCAGCAGTTGGGGGACGAACACCGGGGAGCTGTTTTTT.

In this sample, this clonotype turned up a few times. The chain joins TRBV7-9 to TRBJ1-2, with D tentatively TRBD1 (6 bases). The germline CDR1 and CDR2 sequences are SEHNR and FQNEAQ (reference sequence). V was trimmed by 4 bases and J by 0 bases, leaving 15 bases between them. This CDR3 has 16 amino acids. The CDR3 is CASSSTTTGSNYGYTF. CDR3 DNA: TGTGCCAGCAGCTCTACTACAACAGGGTCTAACTATGGCTACACCTTC.

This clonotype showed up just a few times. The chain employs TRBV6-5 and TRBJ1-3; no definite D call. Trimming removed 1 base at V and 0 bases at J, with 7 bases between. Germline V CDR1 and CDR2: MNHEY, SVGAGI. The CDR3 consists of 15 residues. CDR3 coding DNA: TGTGCCAGCAGTTACTTCAGGATCTCTGGAAACACCATATATTTT. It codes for CASSYFRISGNTIYF.

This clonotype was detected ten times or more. CDR3 region: CATGTALNTGELFF. Written as DNA, the CDR3 is TGTGCCACAGGGACAGCCTTGAACACCGGGGAGCTGTTTTTT. J is TRBJ2-2 and V is TRBV24-1; 7 bases are shared with TRBD1. The germline V gene encodes CDR1 KGHDR and CDR2 SFDVKD. V lost 10 bases, J lost 1 base, and 5 bases stayed unmatched. The CDR3 runs to 14 residues.

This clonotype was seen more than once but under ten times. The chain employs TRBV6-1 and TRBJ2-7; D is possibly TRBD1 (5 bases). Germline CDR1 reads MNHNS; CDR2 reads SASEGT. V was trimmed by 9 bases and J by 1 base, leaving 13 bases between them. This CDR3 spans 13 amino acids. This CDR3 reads CASMTARSYEQYF. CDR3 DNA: TGTGCCAGTATGACAGCGAGGTCCTACGAGCAGTACTTC.

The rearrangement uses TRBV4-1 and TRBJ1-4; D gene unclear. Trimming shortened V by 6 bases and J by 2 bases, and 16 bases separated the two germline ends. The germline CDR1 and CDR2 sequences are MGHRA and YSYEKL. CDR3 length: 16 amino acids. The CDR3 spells CASRLGKGGTNEKLFF. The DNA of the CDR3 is TGCGCCAGCAGACTCGGGAAGGGCGGCACTAATGAAAAACTGTTTTTT.

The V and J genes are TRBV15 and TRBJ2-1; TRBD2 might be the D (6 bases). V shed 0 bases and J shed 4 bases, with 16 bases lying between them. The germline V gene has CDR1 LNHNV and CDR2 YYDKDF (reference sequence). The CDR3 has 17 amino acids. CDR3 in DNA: TGTGCCACCAGCAGAGATTTCGGGGGAGGAGGTTACAATGAGCAGTTCTTC. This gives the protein CATSRDFGGGGYNEQFF.

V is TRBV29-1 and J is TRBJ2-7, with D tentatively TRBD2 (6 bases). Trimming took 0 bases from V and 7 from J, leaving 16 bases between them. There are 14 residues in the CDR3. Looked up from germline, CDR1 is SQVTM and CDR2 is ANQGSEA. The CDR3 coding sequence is TGCAGCGTTGAAGATTCGGAGGGCAGCTGGGAGCAGTACTTC. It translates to CSVEDSEGSWEQYF.

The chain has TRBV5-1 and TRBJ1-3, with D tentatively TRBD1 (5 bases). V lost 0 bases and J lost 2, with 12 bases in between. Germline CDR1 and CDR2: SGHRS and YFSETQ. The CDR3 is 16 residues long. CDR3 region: CASSLAYRGAGNTIYF. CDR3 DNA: TGCGCCAGCAGCTTGGCTTATCGAGGGGCTGGAAACACCATATATTTT.

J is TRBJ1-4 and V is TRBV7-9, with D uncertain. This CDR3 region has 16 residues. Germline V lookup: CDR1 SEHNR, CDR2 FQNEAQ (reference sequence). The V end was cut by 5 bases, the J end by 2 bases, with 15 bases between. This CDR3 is CASSHSWEATNEKLFF. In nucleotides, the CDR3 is TGTGCCAGCAGCCACTCTTGGGAGGCGACTAATGAAAAACTGTTTTTT.

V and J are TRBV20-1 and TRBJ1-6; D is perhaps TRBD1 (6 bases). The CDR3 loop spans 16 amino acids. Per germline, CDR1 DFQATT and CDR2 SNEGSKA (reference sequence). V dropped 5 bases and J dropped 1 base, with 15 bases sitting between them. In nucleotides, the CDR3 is TGCAGTGCTTGGGGGGGCTCAACGTCCTATAATTCACCCCTCCACTTT. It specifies CSAWGGSTSYNSPLHF.

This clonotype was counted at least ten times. The DNA of the CDR3 is TGTGCCAGCAGCTTAGTGGGTGGACAGGTATCCTACGAGCAGTACTTC. Translation gives CASSLVGGQVSYEQYF. V gene TRBV7-8 combines with J gene TRBJ2-7, with 7 bases identical to TRBD1. This CDR3 has 16 residues. The germline gives CDR1 SGHVS, CDR2 FQNEAQ. Unmatched junction bases numbered 7, after V lost 1 base and J lost 1 base.

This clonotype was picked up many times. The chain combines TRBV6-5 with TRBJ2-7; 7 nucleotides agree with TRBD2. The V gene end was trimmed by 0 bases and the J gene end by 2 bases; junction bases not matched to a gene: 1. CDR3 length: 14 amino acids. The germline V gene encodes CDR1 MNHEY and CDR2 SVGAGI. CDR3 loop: CASSYSAGTYEQYF. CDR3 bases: TGTGCCAGCAGTTACTCAGCGGGAACCTACGAGCAGTACTTC.